The clone carrying this TCR beta chain has just a few counts. The antigen is not known. These data are taken from a study of identical twins. TCRdb reanalysed the 5' RACE reads using MiXCR and keeps one entry per CDR3 protein. The sample shows about 100,000 distinct CDR3 sequences, around 5.5% of them seen only once. V gave up 4 bases and J gave up 2 bases; unmatched junction bases: 5. Germline assignment: CDR1 SGHRS and CDR2 YFSETQ. The CDR3 loop spans 14 amino acids. Study-level results: Where beta out-of-frame sequences were concerned, excess twin sharing was weaker.

The TCR comes from a woman aged 45-59 years in good health. Source material: memory T cells sorted from blood. The chain employs TRBV5-1 and TRBJ1-1; 7 positions agree with TRBD1. In nucleotides, the CDR3 is TGCGCCAGCAGCCAAGGGACAGCCAACACTGAAGCTTTCTTT. This gives the protein CASSQGTANTEAFF.